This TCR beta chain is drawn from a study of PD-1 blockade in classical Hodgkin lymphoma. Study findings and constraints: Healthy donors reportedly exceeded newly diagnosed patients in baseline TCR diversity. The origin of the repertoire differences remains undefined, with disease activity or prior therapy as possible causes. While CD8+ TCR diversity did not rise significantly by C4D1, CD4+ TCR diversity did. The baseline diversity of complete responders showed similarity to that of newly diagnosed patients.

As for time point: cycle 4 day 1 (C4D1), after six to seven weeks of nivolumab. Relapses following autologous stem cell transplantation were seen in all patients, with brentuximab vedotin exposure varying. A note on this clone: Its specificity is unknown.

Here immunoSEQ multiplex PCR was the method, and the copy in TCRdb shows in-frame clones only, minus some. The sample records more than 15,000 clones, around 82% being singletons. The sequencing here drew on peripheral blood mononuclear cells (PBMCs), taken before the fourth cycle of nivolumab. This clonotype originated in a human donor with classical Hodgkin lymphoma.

The CDR3 DNA reads as TGTGCCAGCAGCTTAGCGTTAGGAGGGCCGGGTGGCTACACCTTC. Its translation: CASSLALGGPGGYTF. This rearrangement joins TRBV7-6 to TRBJ1-2; D gene ambiguous. Deletions cut 0 bases from V and 7 bases from J, with 15 bases between. CDR1 and CDR2 from the germline V gene are SGHVS and FNYEAQ. The CDR3 is 15 amino acids.